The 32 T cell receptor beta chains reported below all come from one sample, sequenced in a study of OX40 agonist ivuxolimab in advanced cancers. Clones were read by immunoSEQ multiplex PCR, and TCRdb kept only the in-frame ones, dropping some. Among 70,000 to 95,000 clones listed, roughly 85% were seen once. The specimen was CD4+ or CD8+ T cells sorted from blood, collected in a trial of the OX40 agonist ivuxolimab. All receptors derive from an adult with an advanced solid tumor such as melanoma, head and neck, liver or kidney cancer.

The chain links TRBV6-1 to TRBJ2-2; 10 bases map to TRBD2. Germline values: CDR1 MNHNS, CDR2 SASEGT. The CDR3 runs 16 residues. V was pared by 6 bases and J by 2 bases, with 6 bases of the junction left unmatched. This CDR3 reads CASRELAGYNTGELFF. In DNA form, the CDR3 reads TGTGCCAGCAGGGAACTAGCGGGATACAACACCGGGGAGCTGTTTTTT.

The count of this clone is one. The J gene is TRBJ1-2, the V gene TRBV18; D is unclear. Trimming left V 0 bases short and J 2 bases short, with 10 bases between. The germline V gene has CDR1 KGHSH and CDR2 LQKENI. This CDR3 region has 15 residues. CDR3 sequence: CASSPPGLENYGYTF. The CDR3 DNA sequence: TGTGCCAGCTCACCACCAGGACTGGAAAACTATGGCTACACCTTC.

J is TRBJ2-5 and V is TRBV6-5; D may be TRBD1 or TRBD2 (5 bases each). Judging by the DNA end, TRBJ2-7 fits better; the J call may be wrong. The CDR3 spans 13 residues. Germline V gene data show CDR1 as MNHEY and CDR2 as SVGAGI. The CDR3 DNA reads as TGTGCCAGCAGTTTCGGGGACCGCTACGAGCAGTACTTC. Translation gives CASSFGDRYEQYF.

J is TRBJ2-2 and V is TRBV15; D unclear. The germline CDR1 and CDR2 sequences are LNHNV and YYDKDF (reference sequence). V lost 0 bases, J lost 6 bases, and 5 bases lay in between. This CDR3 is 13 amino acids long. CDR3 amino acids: CATSRDYAGELFF. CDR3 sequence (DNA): TGTGCCACCAGCAGAGATTACGCCGGGGAGCTGTTTTTT.

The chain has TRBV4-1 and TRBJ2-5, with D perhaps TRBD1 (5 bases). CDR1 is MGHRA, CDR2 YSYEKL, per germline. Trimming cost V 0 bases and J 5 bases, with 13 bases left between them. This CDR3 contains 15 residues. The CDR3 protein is CASSQDPGLGETQYF. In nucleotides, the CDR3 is TGCGCCAGCAGCCAAGATCCAGGGCTGGGCGAGACCCAGTACTTC.

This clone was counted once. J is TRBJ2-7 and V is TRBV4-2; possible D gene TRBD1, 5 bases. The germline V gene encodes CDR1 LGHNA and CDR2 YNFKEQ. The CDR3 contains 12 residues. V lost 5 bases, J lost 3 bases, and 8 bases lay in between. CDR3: CASSSQGYEQYF. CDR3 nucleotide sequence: TGTGCCAGCAGCTCCCAGGGCTACGAGCAGTACTTC.

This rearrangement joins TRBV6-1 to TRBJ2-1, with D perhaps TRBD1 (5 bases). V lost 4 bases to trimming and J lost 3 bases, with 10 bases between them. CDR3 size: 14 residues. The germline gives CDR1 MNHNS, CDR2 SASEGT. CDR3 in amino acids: CASSGSTGYNEQFF. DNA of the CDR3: TGTGCCAGCAGTGGTTCCACAGGCTACAATGAGCAGTTCTTC.

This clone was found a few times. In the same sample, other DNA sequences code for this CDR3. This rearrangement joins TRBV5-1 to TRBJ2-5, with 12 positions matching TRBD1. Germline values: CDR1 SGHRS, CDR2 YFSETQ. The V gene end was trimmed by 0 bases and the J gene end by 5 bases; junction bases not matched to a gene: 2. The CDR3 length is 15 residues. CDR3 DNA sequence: TGCGCCAGCAGCTTGGGGGACAGGGGGCGGGAGACCCAGTACTTC. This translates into CASSLGDRGRETQYF.

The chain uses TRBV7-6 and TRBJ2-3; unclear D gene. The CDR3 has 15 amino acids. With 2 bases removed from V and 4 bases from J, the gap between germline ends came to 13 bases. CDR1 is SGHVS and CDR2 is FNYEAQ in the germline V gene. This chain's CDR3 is CASSLNTANPDTQYF. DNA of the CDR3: TGTGCCAGCAGCTTAAATACAGCCAACCCAGATACGCAGTATTTT.

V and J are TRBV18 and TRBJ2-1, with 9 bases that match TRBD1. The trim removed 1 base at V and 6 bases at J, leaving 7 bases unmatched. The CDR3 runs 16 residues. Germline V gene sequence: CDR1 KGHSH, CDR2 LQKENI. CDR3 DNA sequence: TGTGCCAGCTCACCACGGGACAGGGTGGAGTTCAATGAGCAGTTCTTC. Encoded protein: CASSPRDRVEFNEQFF.

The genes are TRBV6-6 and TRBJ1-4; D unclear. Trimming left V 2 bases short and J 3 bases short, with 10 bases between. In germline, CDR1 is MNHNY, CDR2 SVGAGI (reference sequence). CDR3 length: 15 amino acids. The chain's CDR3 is CASSYPRTANEKLFF. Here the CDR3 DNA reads TGTGCCAGCAGTTACCCTAGGACGGCTAATGAAAAACTGTTTTTT.

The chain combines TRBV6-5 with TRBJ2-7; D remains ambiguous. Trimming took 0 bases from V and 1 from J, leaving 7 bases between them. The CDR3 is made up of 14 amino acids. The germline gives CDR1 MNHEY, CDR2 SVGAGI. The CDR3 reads CASSYSSISYEQYF. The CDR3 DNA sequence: TGTGCCAGCAGTTACTCTAGCATTTCCTACGAGCAGTACTTC.

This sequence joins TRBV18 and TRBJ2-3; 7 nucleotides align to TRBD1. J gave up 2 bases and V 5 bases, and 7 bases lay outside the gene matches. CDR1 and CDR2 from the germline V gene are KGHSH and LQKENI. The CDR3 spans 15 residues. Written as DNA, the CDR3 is TGTGCCAGCTCAACGACAGGGCAGAACACAGATACGCAGTATTTT. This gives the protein CASSTTGQNTDTQYF.

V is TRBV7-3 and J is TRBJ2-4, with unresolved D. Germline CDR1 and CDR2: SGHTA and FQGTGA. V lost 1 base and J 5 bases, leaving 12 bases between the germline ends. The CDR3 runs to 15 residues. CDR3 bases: TGTGCCAGCAGCTTAAATCCGGGTTGGGAAAACATTCAGTACTTC. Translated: CASSLNPGWENIQYF. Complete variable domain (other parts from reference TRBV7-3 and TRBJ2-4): GAGVSQTPSNKVTEKGKYVELRCDPISGHTALYWYRQSLGQGPEFLIYFQGTGAADDSGLPNDRFFAVRPEGSVSTLKIQRTERGDSAVYLCASSLNPGWENIQYFGAGTRLSVL.

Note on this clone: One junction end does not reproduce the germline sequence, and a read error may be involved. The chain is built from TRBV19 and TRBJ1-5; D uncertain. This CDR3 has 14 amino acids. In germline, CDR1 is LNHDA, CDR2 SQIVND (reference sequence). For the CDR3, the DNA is TGTGCCACTAGTAGGTCGGGTAGCAATCAGCCCCAGCATTTT. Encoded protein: CATSRSGSNQPQHF.

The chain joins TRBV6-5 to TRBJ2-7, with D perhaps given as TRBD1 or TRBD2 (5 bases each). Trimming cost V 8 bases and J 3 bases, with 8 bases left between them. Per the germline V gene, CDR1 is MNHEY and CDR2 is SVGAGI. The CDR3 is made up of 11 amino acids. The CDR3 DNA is TGTGCCAGCGGGGACCGCTACGAGCAGTACTTC. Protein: CASGDRYEQYF.

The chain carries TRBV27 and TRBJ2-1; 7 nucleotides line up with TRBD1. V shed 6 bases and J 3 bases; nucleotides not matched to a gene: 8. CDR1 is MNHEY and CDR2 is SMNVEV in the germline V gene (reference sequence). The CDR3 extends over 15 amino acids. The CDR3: CASSPDRAGYNEQFF. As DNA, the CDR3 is TGTGCCAGCAGCCCTGACAGGGCGGGCTACAATGAGCAGTTCTTC.

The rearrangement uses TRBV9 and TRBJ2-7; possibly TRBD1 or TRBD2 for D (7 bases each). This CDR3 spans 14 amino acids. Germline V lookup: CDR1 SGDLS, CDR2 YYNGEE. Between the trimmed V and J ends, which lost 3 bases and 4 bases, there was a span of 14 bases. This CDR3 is CASSAQGGEYEQYF. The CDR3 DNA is TGTGCCAGCAGCGCCCAGGGGGGGGAGTACGAGCAGTACTTC. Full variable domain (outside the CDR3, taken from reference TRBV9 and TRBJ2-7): DSGVTQTPKHLITATGQRVTLRCSPRSGDLSVYWYQQSLDQGLQFLIQYYNGEERAKGNILERFSAQQFPDLHSELNLSSLELGDSALYFCASSAQGGEYEQYFGPGTRLTVT.

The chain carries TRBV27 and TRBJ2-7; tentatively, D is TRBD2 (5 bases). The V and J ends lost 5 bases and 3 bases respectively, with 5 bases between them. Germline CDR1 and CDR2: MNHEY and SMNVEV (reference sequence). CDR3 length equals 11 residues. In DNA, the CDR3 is TGTGCCAGCAGTGACTACTACGAGCAGTACTTC. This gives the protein CASSDYYEQYF.

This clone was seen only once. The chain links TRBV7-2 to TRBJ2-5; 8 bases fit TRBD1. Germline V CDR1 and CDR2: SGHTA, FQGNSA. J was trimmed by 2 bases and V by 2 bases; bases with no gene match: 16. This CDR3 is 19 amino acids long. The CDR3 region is CASSLFGQGAIPAQETQYF. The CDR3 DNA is TGTGCCAGCAGCTTATTCGGGCAGGGGGCGATCCCTGCTCAAGAGACCCAGTACTTC. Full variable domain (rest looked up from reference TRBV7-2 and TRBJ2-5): GAGVSQSPSNKVTEKGKDVELRCDPISGHTALYWYRQSLGQGLEFLIYFQGNSAPDKSGLPSDRFSAERTGGSVSTLTIQRTQQEDSAVYLCASSLFGQGAIPAQETQYFGPGTRLLVL.

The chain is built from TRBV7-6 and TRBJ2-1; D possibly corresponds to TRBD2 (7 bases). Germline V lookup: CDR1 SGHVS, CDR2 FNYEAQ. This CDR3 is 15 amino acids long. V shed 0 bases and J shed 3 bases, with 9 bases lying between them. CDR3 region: CASSLAGGVYNEQFF. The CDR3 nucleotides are TGTGCCAGCAGCTTAGCAGGGGGGGTCTACAATGAGCAGTTCTTC. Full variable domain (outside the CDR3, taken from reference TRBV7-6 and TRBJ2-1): GAGVSQSPRYKVTKRGQDVALRCDPISGHVSLYWYRQALGQGPEFLTYFNYEAQQDKSGLPNDRFSAERPEGSISTLTIQRTEQRDSAMYRCASSLAGGVYNEQFFGPGTRLTVL.

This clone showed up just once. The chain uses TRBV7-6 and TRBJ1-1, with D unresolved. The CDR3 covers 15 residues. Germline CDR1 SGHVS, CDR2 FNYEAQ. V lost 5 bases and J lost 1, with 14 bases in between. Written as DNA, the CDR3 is TGTGCCAGCAGCCTGGACGCGGTTGGGAACACTGAAGCTTTCTTT. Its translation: CASSLDAVGNTEAFF.

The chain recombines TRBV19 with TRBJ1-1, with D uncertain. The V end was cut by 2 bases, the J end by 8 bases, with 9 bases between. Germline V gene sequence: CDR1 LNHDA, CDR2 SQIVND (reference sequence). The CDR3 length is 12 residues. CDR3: CASSITGGEAFF. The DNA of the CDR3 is TGTGCCAGTAGTATAACGGGCGGGGAAGCTTTCTTT.

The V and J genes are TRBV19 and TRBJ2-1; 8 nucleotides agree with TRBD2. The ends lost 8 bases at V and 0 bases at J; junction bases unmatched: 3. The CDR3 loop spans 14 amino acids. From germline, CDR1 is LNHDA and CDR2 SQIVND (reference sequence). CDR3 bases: TGTGCCAGTCTAGCGGGTGGCTCCTACAATGAGCAGTTCTTC. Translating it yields CASLAGGSYNEQFF.

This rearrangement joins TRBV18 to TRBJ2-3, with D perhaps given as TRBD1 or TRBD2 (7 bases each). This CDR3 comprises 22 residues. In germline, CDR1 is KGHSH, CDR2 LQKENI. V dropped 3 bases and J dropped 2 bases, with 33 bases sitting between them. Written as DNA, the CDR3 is TGTGCCAGCTCACCCTCCTCCCCTTGGACAGGCCGCCCCCGGGAGGACACAGATACGCAGTATTTT. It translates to CASSPSSPWTGRPREDTDTQYF.

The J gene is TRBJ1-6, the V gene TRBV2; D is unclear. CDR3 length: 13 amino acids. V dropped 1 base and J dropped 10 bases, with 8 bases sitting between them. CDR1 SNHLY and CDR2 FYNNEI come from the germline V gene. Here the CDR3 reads CASSEVGRSPLHF. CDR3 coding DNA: TGTGCCAGCAGTGAAGTAGGGAGATCACCCCTCCACTTT.

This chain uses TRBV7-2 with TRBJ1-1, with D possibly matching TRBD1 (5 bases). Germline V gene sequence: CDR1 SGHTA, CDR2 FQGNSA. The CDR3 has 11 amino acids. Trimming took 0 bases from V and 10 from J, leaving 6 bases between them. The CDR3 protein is CASSLAGGAFF. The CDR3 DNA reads TGTGCCAGCAGCTTAGCGGGGGGAGCTTTCTTT.

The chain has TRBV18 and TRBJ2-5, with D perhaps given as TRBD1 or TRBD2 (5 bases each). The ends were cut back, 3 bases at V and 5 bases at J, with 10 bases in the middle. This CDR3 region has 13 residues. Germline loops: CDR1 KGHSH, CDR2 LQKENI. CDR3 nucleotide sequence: TGTGCCAGCTCACCGGGGGATCGGGAGACCCAGTACTTC. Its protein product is CASSPGDRETQYF.

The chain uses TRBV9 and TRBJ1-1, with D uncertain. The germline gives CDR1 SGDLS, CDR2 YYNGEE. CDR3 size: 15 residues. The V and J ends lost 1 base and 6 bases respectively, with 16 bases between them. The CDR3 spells CASSVLTGRRAEAFF. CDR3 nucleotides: TGTGCCAGCAGCGTATTAACTGGGAGAAGGGCTGAAGCTTTCTTT.

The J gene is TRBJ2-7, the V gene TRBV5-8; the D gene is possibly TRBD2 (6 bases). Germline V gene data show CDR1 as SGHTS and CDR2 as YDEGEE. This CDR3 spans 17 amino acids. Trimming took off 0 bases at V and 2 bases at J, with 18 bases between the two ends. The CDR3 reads CASSLVEGSAPPYEQYF. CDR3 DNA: TGTGCCAGCAGCTTGGTGGAGGGTTCAGCTCCTCCCTACGAGCAGTACTTC.

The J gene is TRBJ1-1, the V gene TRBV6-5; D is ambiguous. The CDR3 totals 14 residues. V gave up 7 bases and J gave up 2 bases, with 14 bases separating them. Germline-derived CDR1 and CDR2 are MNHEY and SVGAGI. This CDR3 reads CASTQPASNTEAFF. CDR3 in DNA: TGTGCCAGCACCCAACCGGCCAGTAACACTGAAGCTTTCTTT.

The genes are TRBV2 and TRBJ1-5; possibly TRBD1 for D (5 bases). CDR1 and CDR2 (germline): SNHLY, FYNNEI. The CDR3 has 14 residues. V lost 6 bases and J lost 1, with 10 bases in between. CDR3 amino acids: CASSGTVSNQPQHF. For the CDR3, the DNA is TGTGCCAGCAGCGGGACGGTCAGCAATCAGCCCCAGCATTTT.